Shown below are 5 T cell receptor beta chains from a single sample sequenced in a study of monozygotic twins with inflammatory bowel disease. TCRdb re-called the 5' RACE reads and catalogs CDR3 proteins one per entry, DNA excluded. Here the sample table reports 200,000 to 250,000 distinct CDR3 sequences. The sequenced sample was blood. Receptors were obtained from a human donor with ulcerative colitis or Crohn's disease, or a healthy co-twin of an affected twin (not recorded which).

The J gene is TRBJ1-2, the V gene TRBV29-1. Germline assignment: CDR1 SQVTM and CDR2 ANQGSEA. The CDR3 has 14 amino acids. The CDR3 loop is CSVVGEGNDYGYTF.

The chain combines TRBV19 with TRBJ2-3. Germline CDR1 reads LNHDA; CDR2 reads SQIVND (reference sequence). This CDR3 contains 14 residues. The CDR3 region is CASSTGLVGDTQYF.

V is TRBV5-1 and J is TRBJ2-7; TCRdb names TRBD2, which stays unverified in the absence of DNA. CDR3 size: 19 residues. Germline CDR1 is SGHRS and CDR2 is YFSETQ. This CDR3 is CASSFGLAGALTLSYEQYF.

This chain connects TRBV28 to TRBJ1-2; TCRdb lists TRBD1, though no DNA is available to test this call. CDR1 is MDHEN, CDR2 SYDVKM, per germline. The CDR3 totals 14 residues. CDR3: CASSSDTRNYGYTF.

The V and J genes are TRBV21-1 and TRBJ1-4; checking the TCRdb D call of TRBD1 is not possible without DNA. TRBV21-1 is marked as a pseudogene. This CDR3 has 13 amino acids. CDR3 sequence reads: CAEGTETNEKLFF.